The clone carrying this T cell receptor (beta chain) occurred once. Its specificity is unknown. The data are from a study of shared clonotypes between healthy human individuals. Findings of the study overall: The low donor count limited represented genetic and exposure-history diversity. All-four-donor shared clonotypes had higher generation probabilities than non-shared clonotypes did.

Deep level was the assay's run setting. Libraries were prepared by immunoSEQ multiplex PCR; TCRdb keeps only in-frame clonotypes and omits some of them. Of around 2.3 million clones in the sample, approximately 94% are singletons; the top ten hold roughly 0.13%. Investigators divided CD4+ cells into CD45RA+ naive and CD45RA-negative memory subsets. Trimming removed 2 bases from V and 0 bases from J, with 12 bases in between. CDR1 and CDR2 from the germline V gene are SGHNT and YYREEE (reference sequence). The CDR3 loop spans 16 amino acids. The genes are TRBV5-4 and TRBJ1-3, with D maybe TRBD1 (6 bases). Specimen: naive CD4+ T cells sorted from blood. The subset was: CD45RA+ positively selected. The TCR comes from a man between 18 and 35 years old in good health. The CDR3 protein is CASSLQGISSGNTIYF. The CDR3 DNA reads as TGTGCCAGCAGCTTACAGGGAATAAGCTCTGGAAACACCATATATTTT.